This TCR beta chain is from a study of shared clonotypes between healthy human individuals. In the case of this clone: The sample holds other DNA sequences that translate to the same CDR3.

Data came from immunoSEQ multiplex PCR; TCRdb stores just in-frame clones and leaves some out. The table lists about 2,200,000 clones, approximately 94% of them singletons. Terminally differentiated effector memory CD45RA+ cells were excluded by CCR7 positive selection of CD45RO-negative cells. Sequenced input: naive CD8+ T cells from PBMCs. The TCR comes from a man aged 18 to 35 in good health. Some clones in this sample may be carry-over from other donors' samples.

The CDR3 region is CASRAGNTEAFF. For the CDR3, the DNA is TGTGCCAGCAGGGCAGGGAACACTGAAGCTTTCTTT. The chain has TRBV2 and TRBJ1-1; D is undetermined. CDR3 size: 12 residues. Germline loops: CDR1 SNHLY, CDR2 FYNNEI. The V end lost 6 bases, the J end lost 1 base, and 6 bases lay between the germline ends. The full variable domain, rest sourced from reference TRBV2 and TRBJ1-1, is EPEVTQTPSHQVTQMGQEVILRCVPISNHLYFYWYRQILGQKVEFLVSFYNNEISEKSEIFDDQFSVERPDGSNFTLKIRSTKLEDSAMYFCASRAGNTEAFFGQGTRLTVV.